These T cell receptor beta chains were read from a single sample in a study of chemoradiotherapy in HPV16-positive cancers. This table comes from immunoSEQ multiplex PCR, and its TCRdb copy is limited to in-frame clones, with some not included. The top ten clones hold approximately 1% of a sample with 12,000 or so clones, about four fifths of them seen once. The biological material was taken from a patient who underwent chemoradiotherapy. The receptors were gathered from a human donor with HPV-associated anogenital cancer. The CDR3 runs from the conserved cysteine through the conserved F or W. A D gene is named only where the DNA matches it firmly. Size is omitted from some rows. Given values are once, few, many or a class for expanded clones.

>TRBV28|.|.|TRBJ1-2
TGTGCCAGCAGCTTAATGCAGGGTCATGGCTACACCTTC
CASSLMQGHGYTF
>TRBV28|.|once|TRBJ2-1
TGTGCCAGCAGTCCCCCGCGGCAGAGCTCCTACAATGAGCAGTTCTTC
CASSPPRQSSYNEQFF
>TRBV18|.|.|TRBJ2-3
TGTGCCAGCTCACCAGCGCTGGATACGCAGTATTTT
CASSPALDTQYF
>TRBV13|.|.|TRBJ1-1
TGTGCCAGCAGCTCAATGGGATCTGAAGCTTTCTTT
CASSSMGSEAFF
>TRBV18|.|.|TRBJ1-1
TGTGCCAGCGCCCGGTTGGGGAACACTGAAGCTTTCTTT
CASARLGNTEAFF
>TRBV29-1|.|.|TRBJ2-6
TGCAGCGTTCTGGGCTCTGGGGCCAACGTCCTGACTTTC
CSVLGSGANVLTF
>TRBV4-1|.|.|TRBJ2-7
TGCGCCAGCAGCCAAGTGAGTTCCGGGGATGATTACGAGCAGTACTTC
CASSQVSSGDDYEQYF
>TRBV29-1|.|.|TRBJ1-1
TGCAGCGTTGAAGATTCAGGACTGAACACTGAAGCTTTCTTT
CSVEDSGLNTEAFF
>TRBV5-1|TRBD1|.|TRBJ2-2
TGCGCCAGCAGCTTGTCGACAGGGCACACCGGGGAGCTGTTTTTT
CASSLSTGHTGELFF
>TRBV7-9|.|.|TRBJ2-7
TGTGCCAGCACCCTAGGGGCCTACGAGCAGTACTTC
CASTLGAYEQYF
>TRBV21-1|.|.|TRBJ2-3
TGTGCCAGCAGCCCCCAGGGGATTTTCACAGATACGCAGTATTTT
CASSPQGIFTDTQYF
>TRBV19|TRBD1|once|TRBJ1-1
TGTGCCAGTAGTATAATAGGGACAGGCACTGAAGCTTTCTTT
CASSIIGTGTEAFF
>TRBV7-3|.|.|TRBJ2-1
TGTGCCAGCAGCACGGGACCTAGCTCCTACAATGAGCAGTTCTTC
CASSTGPSSYNEQFF
>TRBV11-2|.|.|TRBJ2-7
TGTGCCAGCAGCGATCAGCTGGAGCAGTACTTC
CASSDQLEQYF
>TRBV6-5|TRBD2|.|TRBJ2-1
TGTGCCAGGAGCGGGGGCTCCTACAATGAGCAGTTCTTC
CARSGGSYNEQFF
>TRBV6-5|.|few|TRBJ1-5
TGTGCCAGCAGTCCCGGCCCTAATCAGCCCCAGCATTTT
CASSPGPNQPQHF
>TRBV12-5|.|.|TRBJ2-1
TGTGCTAGTGGCTCCCAAAGGACGAGCTCCTACAATGAGCAGTTCTTC
CASGSQRTSSYNEQFF
>TRBV11-3|.|.|TRBJ2-5
TGTGCCAGCAGGGGCCGGGGCCAAGAGACCCAGTACTTC
CASRGRGQETQYF
>TRBV4-2|.|.|TRBJ1-2
TGTGCCAGCAGCCAAGTTTTGGGGGACTATGGCTACACCTTC
CASSQVLGDYGYTF
>TRBV2|.|.|TRBJ2-5
TGTGCCAGCACCCCAGGAAGGCAGCCCCAAGAGACCCAGTACTTC
CASTPGRQPQETQYF
>TRBV11-3|.|few|TRBJ2-2
TGTGCCAGCAGCCTCGTTCGAGACCGCGGGGAGCTGTTTTTT
CASSLVRDRGELFF
>TRBV20-1|.|once|TRBJ2-7
TGCAGTGCTAGCGTTTCCTACGAGCAGTACTTC
CSASVSYEQYF
>TRBV7-6|.|.|TRBJ2-1
TGTGCCAGCAGCTTAATTCAGGGATACAATGAGCAGTTCTTC
CASSLIQGYNEQFF
>TRBV29-1|TRBD1|once|TRBJ1-1
TGCAGCGTGGGTGGACAGGCTGAAGCTTTCTTT
CSVGGQAEAFF
>TRBV7-2|.|.|TRBJ1-2
TGTGCCAGCAGAAGGGGGGGGCTTGGCTACACCTTC
CASRRGGLGYTF
>TRBV14|.|.|TRBJ2-7
TGTGCCAGCAGTCTTCTGAGGGGGTACGAGCAGTACTTC
CASSLLRGYEQYF
>TRBV5-4|TRBD1|.|TRBJ1-1
TGTGCCAGCAGCTTGACAGGGGGCACTGAAGCTTTCTTT
CASSLTGGTEAFF
>TRBV19|.|.|TRBJ1-4
TGTGCCAGTAGTATAGCAGGGGCTAATGAAAAACTGTTTTTT
CASSIAGANEKLFF